Sequencing of this TCR beta chain was carried out in a study of blood T cell repertoires in COVID-19 (dated by TCRdb to 2020 to 2021). As for the study more broadly: Samples covering the acute and convalescent phases of COVID-19 were provided by collaborators in the United States, Italy and Spain. Where available, HLA class I and class II types were obtained from metadata supplied by the sample provider rather than from assay-based typing. The prospective study material was composed of cDNA or gDNA derived from T cells, B-cell-depleted T cells, or PBMCs. Samples were obtained from the ongoing ImmuneRACE study (first 160 participants) and from over 1,000 subjects provided by 6 global collaborators. A de-identified subject ID, COVID-19 status, age in years and sex were almost always included in the sample metadata. Deeply sampled blood TCRbeta repertoires from subjects exposed to, actively infected with, or recovered from COVID-19 were included in the dataset. The repertoires were made available in a free public database intended to serve as a resource for research on the immune response to SARS-CoV-2.

TCRbeta CDR3 regions were amplified from genomic DNA by means of the immunoSEQ Assay, a bias-controlled multiplex PCR. From the authors' description of their analysis: The number of nucleated cells in each sample was estimated from the amplification of reference gene primers within the assay. To quantify the absolute abundance of each unique TCRbeta CDR3 rearrangement, sequence reads were collapsed and filtered. For each sample, productive Simpson clonality was calculated by taking the square root of Simpson's diversity index across productive rearrangements. As stored in TCRdb, this immuneACCESS dataset retains in-frame rearrangements with V and J assigned. A fraction of the clones does not appear; measured against another copy, unresolved V genes explain less than half of the discrepancy, and the remainder lacks a known reason. V and J calls and clone size are copied from that table; D and trimming were computed from the DNA. The sample table records 25,000 to 35,000 clones; roughly 85% of these occur just once. The top ten clones comprise around 8.6% of the sample.

The investigation overall reported the following: The amount of clinical and demographic metadata varied by source and participant and was provided uncurated.

Spanning cysteine to phenylalanine, the CDR3 consists of 8 amino acids. Just CDR3 DNA is preserved here, 24 bases in frame from base 1. CDR1 is given as SQVTM and CDR2 as ANQGSEA, both from the germline V gene. This clone was observed a handful of times. Its antigen is currently not known. At one boundary the junction diverges from the germline segment, which might be a read error. Whole blood was collected in K2EDTA tubes by collaborating institutions according to the institutions' own protocols. For TCRbeta analysis, collaborator samples were shipped as frozen whole blood, as isolated PBMCs, or as DNA extracted from either sample type.

This sequence uses TRBV29-1 and TRBJ1-2; too little of a D gene remains to name it. This TCR was sampled from a man older than 75 with active COVID-19. Sequenced sample: peripheral blood. The base sequence is TGCAGCGTTGAACCGGGTTTCTTC. It specifies CSVEPGFF.